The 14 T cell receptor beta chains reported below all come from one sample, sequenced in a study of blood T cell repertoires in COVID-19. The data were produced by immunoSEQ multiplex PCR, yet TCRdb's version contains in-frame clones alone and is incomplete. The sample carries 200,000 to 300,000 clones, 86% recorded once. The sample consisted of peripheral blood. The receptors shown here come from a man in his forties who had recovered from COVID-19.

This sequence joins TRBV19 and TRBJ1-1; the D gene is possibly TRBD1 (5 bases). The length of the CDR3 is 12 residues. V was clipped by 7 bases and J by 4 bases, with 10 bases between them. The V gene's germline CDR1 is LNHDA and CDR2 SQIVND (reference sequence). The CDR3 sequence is CASTRVGTEAFF. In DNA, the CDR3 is TGTGCCAGTACCAGGGTTGGCACTGAAGCTTTCTTT.

The CDR3 spells CASQSGVFSYEQYF. CDR3 sequence (DNA): TGTGCCAGCCAGTCGGGGGTCTTTTCCTACGAGCAGTACTTC. The chain employs TRBV6-5 and TRBJ2-7; D perhaps matches TRBD2 (6 bases). The germline gives CDR1 MNHEY, CDR2 SVGAGI. This CDR3 region has 14 residues. V lost 8 bases, J lost 1 base, and 15 bases lay in between.

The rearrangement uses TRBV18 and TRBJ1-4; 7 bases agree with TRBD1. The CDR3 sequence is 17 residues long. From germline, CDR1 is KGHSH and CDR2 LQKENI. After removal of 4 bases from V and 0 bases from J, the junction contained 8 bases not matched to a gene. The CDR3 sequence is CASSLAGGIATNEKLFF. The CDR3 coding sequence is TGTGCCAGCTCACTGGCAGGGGGTATTGCAACTAATGAAAAACTGTTTTTT.

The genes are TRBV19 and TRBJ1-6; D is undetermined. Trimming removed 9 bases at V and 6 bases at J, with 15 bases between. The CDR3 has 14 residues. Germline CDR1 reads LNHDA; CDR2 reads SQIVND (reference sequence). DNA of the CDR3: TGTGCCAGCCGCCGGACTGGTGGTAATTCACCCCTCCACTTT. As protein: CASRRTGGNSPLHF. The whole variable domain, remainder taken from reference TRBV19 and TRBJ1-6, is DGGITQSPKYLFRKEGQNVTLSCEQNLNHDAMYWYRQDPGQGLRLIYYSQIVNDFQKGDIAEGYSVSREKKESFPLTVTSAQKNPTAFYLCASRRTGGNSPLHFGNGTRLTVT.

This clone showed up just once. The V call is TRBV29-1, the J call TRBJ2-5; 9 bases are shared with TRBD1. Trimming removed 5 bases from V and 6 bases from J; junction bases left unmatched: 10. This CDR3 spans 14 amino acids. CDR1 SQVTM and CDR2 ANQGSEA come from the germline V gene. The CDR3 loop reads CSVSWTGAPKTQYF. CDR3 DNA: TGCAGCGTTTCTTGGACAGGGGCTCCGAAGACCCAGTACTTC.

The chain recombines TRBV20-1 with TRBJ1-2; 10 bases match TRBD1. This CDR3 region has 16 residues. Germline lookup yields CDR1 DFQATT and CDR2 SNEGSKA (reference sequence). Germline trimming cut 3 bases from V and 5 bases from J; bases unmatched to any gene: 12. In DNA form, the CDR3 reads TGCAGTGCTAGTAGATCCCAGGACAGGGGGAGGTATGGCTACACCTTC. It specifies CSASRSQDRGRYGYTF.

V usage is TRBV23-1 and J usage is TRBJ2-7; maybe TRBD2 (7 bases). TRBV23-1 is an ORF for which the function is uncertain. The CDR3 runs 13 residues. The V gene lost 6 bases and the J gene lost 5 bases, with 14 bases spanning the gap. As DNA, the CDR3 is TGCGCCAGCAGGGCCGGGGGGCACGACGAGCAGTACTTC. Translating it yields CASRAGGHDEQYF.

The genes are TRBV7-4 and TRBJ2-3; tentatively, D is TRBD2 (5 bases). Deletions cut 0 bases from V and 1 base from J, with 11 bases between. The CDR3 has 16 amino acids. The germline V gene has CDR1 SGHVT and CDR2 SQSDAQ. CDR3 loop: CASSLALSGCTDTQYF. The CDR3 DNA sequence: TGTGCCAGCAGCTTAGCCCTGAGCGGTTGCACAGATACGCAGTATTTT.

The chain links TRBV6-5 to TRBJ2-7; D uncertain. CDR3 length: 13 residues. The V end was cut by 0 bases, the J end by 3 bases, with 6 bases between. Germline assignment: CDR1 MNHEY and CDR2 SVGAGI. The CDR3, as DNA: TGTGCCAGCAGTTACTCTAGTTTCTACGAGCAGTACTTC. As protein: CASSYSSFYEQYF.

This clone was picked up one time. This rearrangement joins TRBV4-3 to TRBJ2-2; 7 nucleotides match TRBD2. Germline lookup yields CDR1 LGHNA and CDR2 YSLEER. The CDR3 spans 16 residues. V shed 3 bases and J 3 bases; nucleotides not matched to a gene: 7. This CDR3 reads CASSQDRDYHTGELFF. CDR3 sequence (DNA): TGCGCCAGCAGCCAGGACCGGGACTACCACACCGGGGAGCTGTTTTTT.

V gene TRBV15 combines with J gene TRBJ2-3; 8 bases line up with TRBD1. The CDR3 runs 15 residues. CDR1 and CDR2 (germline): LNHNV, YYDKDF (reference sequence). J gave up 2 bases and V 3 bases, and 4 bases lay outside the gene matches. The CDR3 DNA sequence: TGTGCCACCAGCAGGCGGGACAGGCTCACAGATACGCAGTATTTT. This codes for CATSRRDRLTDTQYF.

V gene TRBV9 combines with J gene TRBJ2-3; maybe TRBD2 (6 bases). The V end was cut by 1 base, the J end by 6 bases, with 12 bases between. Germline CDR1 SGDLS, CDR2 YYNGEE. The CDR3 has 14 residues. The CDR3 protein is CASSVQGGRDTQYF. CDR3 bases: TGTGCCAGCAGCGTACAGGGTGGGAGGGATACGCAGTATTTT.

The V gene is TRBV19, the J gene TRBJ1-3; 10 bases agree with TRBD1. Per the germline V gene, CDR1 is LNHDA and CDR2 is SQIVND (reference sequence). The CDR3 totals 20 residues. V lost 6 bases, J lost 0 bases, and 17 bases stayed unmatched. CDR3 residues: CASRKDPGQGISTSGNTIYF. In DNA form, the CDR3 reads TGTGCCAGTAGGAAGGACCCGGGACAGGGGATTTCCACCTCTGGAAACACCATATATTTT.

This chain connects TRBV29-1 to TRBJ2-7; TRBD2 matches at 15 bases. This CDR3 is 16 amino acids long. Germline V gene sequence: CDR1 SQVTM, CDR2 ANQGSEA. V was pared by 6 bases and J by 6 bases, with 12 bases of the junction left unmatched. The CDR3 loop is CSVLLGTSGRTSEQYF. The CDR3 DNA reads TGCAGCGTATTGCTAGGGACTAGCGGGAGGACATCCGAGCAGTACTTC.